This T cell receptor beta chain was captured in a study of T cell repertoires in cytomegalovirus infection. On the study more broadly: It was recently identified HLA-C-restricted and well-studied HLA-B-restricted CMV epitopes that the study used. Based on public TCR beta signatures, there were indications of CMV infection and of a matching HLA type.

Overall study findings and caveats: Clonotypes of TCR beta that were HLA-C-restricted and CMV-specific dominated the ex vivo response.

Germline V CDR1 and CDR2: SGHTA, FQGNSA. With V trimmed by 5 bases and J by 8 bases, 8 bases remained unmatched. The CDR3 length is 14 residues. MiXCR, run by TCRdb on the reads, gives a single entry per CDR3 protein. The sample has under 95,000 distinct CDR3 sequences, roughly half seen once; the top ten hold over 90%. A remark on this clonotype: The antigen is unknown.

The sample here was CD8+ T cells from cultured PBMCs, taken from culture after CMV antigen stimulation. The chain uses TRBV7-2 and TRBJ2-1; 8 positions match TRBD1. The TCR comes from a human donor in good health (CMV status not recorded). Some clones in this sample may be carry-over from other donors' samples. CDR3 loop: CASSPADREDEQFF. CDR3 nucleotide sequence: TGTGCCAGCAGCCCCGCGGACAGGGAAGATGAGCAGTTCTTC.